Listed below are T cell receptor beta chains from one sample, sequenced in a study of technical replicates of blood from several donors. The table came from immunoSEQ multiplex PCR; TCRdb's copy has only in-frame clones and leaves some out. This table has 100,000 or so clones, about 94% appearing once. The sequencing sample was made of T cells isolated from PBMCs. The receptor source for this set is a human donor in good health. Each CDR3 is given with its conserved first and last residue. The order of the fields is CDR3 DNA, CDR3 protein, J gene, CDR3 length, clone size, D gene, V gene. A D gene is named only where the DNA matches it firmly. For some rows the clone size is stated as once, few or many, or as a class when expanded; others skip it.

cdr3_nt: TGTGCCACCAGCACTTCACTCGTGGAGACCCAGTACTTC; cdr3_aa: CATSTSLVETQYF; j_call: TRBJ2-5; cdr3_length: 13; clone_size: .; d_call: .; v_call: TRBV15
cdr3_nt: TGTGCCAGCAGTAATGGACAGGGGCGGATTTATGGCTACACCTTC; cdr3_aa: CASSNGQGRIYGYTF; j_call: TRBJ1-2; cdr3_length: 15; clone_size: once; d_call: TRBD1; v_call: TRBV6-1
cdr3_nt: TGTGCCAGCAGTTTAACCGGGACTAGCGGGGTCTACGAGCAGTACTTC; cdr3_aa: CASSLTGTSGVYEQYF; j_call: TRBJ2-7; cdr3_length: 16; clone_size: .; d_call: TRBD2; v_call: TRBV27
cdr3_nt: TGTGCCAGCAGCGGCTCAGGGATGAACACTGAAGCTTTCTTT; cdr3_aa: CASSGSGMNTEAFF; j_call: TRBJ1-1; cdr3_length: 14; clone_size: .; d_call: .; v_call: TRBV9
cdr3_nt: TGTGCCAGCAGTGGGACAGGGGCTTATAGCAATCAGCCCCAGCATTTT; cdr3_aa: CASSGTGAYSNQPQHF; j_call: TRBJ1-5; cdr3_length: 16; clone_size: .; d_call: TRBD1; v_call: TRBV2
cdr3_nt: TGTGCCACTCTAGCGGGGGATTACGAGCAGTACTTC; cdr3_aa: CATLAGDYEQYF; j_call: TRBJ2-7; cdr3_length: 12; clone_size: .; d_call: TRBD2; v_call: TRBV10-3
cdr3_nt: TGTGCCAGCAGCTTAGATTGGGGACAGGGAGAAAAACTGTTTTTT; cdr3_aa: CASSLDWGQGEKLFF; j_call: TRBJ1-4; cdr3_length: 15; clone_size: .; d_call: TRBD1; v_call: TRBV11-3
cdr3_nt: TGTGCCAGCAGCTCCAGGGGGTCAACTAATGAAAAACTGTTTTTT; cdr3_aa: CASSSRGSTNEKLFF; j_call: TRBJ1-4; cdr3_length: 15; clone_size: .; d_call: TRBD1; v_call: TRBV11-2
cdr3_nt: TGTGCCAGCAGCCGCGGGGGGACAGTACAGGATGAGCAGTTCTTC; cdr3_aa: CASSRGGTVQDEQFF; j_call: TRBJ2-1; cdr3_length: 15; clone_size: .; d_call: .; v_call: TRBV5-6
cdr3_nt: TGTGCCATCAGTGATTTTGGGGGCAACACTGAAGCTTTCTTT; cdr3_aa: CAISDFGGNTEAFF; j_call: TRBJ1-1; cdr3_length: 14; clone_size: .; d_call: .; v_call: TRBV10-3
cdr3_nt: TGTGCCAGTAGCCCGGAAAACAGGGGCGAGCAGTACTTC; cdr3_aa: CASSPENRGEQYF; j_call: TRBJ2-7; cdr3_length: 13; clone_size: once; d_call: TRBD1; v_call: TRBV19
cdr3_nt: TGTGCCAGCAAAGGAGGGAACTCCTACAATGAGCAGTTCTTC; cdr3_aa: CASKGGNSYNEQFF; j_call: TRBJ2-1; cdr3_length: 14; clone_size: .; d_call: .; v_call: TRBV6-1
cdr3_nt: TGTGCCACCCGAGGACTTGGGGCCAACGTCCTGACTTTC; cdr3_aa: CATRGLGANVLTF; j_call: TRBJ2-6; cdr3_length: 13; clone_size: .; d_call: .; v_call: TRBV15
cdr3_nt: TGCGCCAGCAGCCAACCCCGGGTAGGAGGGGGCAGAGGAGGCTATGGCTACACCTTC; cdr3_aa: CASSQPRVGGGRGGYGYTF; j_call: TRBJ1-2; cdr3_length: 19; clone_size: once; d_call: TRBD1; v_call: TRBV4-1
cdr3_nt: TGCGCCAGCAGCTTAATTGGGACAGGGCCTTTAACGATGAACACTGAAGCTTTCTTT; cdr3_aa: CASSLIGTGPLTMNTEAFF; j_call: TRBJ1-1; cdr3_length: 19; clone_size: .; d_call: TRBD1; v_call: TRBV5-1
cdr3_nt: TGTGCCAGCGGAGGATCAGCTCAGCCCCAGCATTTT; cdr3_aa: CASGGSAQPQHF; j_call: TRBJ1-5; cdr3_length: 12; clone_size: .; d_call: .; v_call: TRBV27
cdr3_nt: TGTGCCAGTATCGGGTACGCGGATCAGCCCCAGCATTTT; cdr3_aa: CASIGYADQPQHF; j_call: TRBJ1-5; cdr3_length: 13; clone_size: .; d_call: .; v_call: TRBV19
cdr3_nt: TGTGCCAGCAGTTACAGAGGTTATCCTGAGCAGTTCTTC; cdr3_aa: CASSYRGYPEQFF; j_call: TRBJ2-1; cdr3_length: 13; clone_size: once; d_call: .; v_call: TRBV6-5
cdr3_nt: TGCAGCGTCTCCTCCCGGGAGACCCAGTACTTC; cdr3_aa: CSVSSRETQYF; j_call: TRBJ2-5; cdr3_length: 11; clone_size: .; d_call: .; v_call: TRBV29-1
cdr3_nt: TGTGCCAGCAGCTTCCAGGGGGGAAACGAGCAGTACTTC; cdr3_aa: CASSFQGGNEQYF; j_call: TRBJ2-7; cdr3_length: 13; clone_size: once; d_call: .; v_call: TRBV27
cdr3_nt: TGCAGCGTTGTATTTAGCGGGAGATCTTTGGGGACCCAGTACTTC; cdr3_aa: CSVVFSGRSLGTQYF; j_call: TRBJ2-5; cdr3_length: 15; clone_size: .; d_call: TRBD2; v_call: TRBV29-1
cdr3_nt: TGTGCCAGCAGTTTATATTCCGGGACAGGGGTTGGCTACACCTTC; cdr3_aa: CASSLYSGTGVGYTF; j_call: TRBJ1-2; cdr3_length: 15; clone_size: once; d_call: TRBD1; v_call: TRBV27
cdr3_nt: TGTGCCAGCAGCGTAGGCGGGGGGGCCTACAATGAGCAGTTCTTC; cdr3_aa: CASSVGGGAYNEQFF; j_call: TRBJ2-1; cdr3_length: 15; clone_size: once; d_call: TRBD2; v_call: TRBV9
cdr3_nt: TGCGCCAGCAGCTTGGCGTTAGCATGGGAGCAGTACTTC; cdr3_aa: CASSLALAWEQYF; j_call: TRBJ2-7; cdr3_length: 13; clone_size: once; d_call: .; v_call: TRBV5-1
cdr3_nt: TGTGCCAGCAGTCCCTGGACAGGGGGCTCGTGGACTGAAGCTTTCTTT; cdr3_aa: CASSPWTGGSWTEAFF; j_call: TRBJ1-1; cdr3_length: 16; clone_size: .; d_call: TRBD1; v_call: TRBV28
cdr3_nt: TGTGCCAGCAGTCCCTACCATGGCTACGAGCAGTACTTC; cdr3_aa: CASSPYHGYEQYF; j_call: TRBJ2-7; cdr3_length: 13; clone_size: .; d_call: .; v_call: TRBV28
cdr3_nt: TGTGCCAGCGATGGAACAGGGTTTCATGAGCAGTTCTTC; cdr3_aa: CASDGTGFHEQFF; j_call: TRBJ2-1; cdr3_length: 13; clone_size: .; d_call: .; v_call: TRBV2
cdr3_nt: TGTGCCAGCAGCGCATCCAGCTCCTACAATGAGCAGTTCTTC; cdr3_aa: CASSASSSYNEQFF; j_call: TRBJ2-1; cdr3_length: 14; clone_size: .; d_call: .; v_call: TRBV7-2
cdr3_nt: TGTGCCAGCAGTTTAGGCGTGACTAGCGGGAACAATGAGCAGTTCTTC; cdr3_aa: CASSLGVTSGNNEQFF; j_call: TRBJ2-1; cdr3_length: 16; clone_size: .; d_call: TRBD2; v_call: TRBV28
cdr3_nt: TGTGCCAGCACCCCGGGGACAGGGGGCCGCGGGAAAGCTTTCTTT; cdr3_aa: CASTPGTGGRGKAFF; j_call: TRBJ1-1; cdr3_length: 15; clone_size: .; d_call: TRBD1; v_call: TRBV6-6
cdr3_nt: TGTGCCAGCATGGACAGTTCCTACGAGCAGTACTTC; cdr3_aa: CASMDSSYEQYF; j_call: TRBJ2-7; cdr3_length: 12; clone_size: .; d_call: .; v_call: TRBV27
cdr3_nt: TGTGCCAGCAGTCCCTCACAGGGGGCGGCTGAAAAACTGTTTTTT; cdr3_aa: CASSPSQGAAEKLFF; j_call: TRBJ1-4; cdr3_length: 15; clone_size: .; d_call: TRBD1; v_call: TRBV28
cdr3_nt: TGTGCCAGCAGTGACAGGGGAGGGGGCAATCAGCCCCAGCATTTT; cdr3_aa: CASSDRGGGNQPQHF; j_call: TRBJ1-5; cdr3_length: 15; clone_size: .; d_call: .; v_call: TRBV2
cdr3_nt: TGTGCCAGTAGTCGGGAGAACACTGAAGCTTTCTTT; cdr3_aa: CASSRENTEAFF; j_call: TRBJ1-1; cdr3_length: 12; clone_size: once; d_call: .; v_call: TRBV19
cdr3_nt: TGTGCCTGGGAGGAGTTAACGAACACTGAAGCTTTCTTT; cdr3_aa: CAWEELTNTEAFF; j_call: TRBJ1-1; cdr3_length: 13; clone_size: .; d_call: .; v_call: TRBV30
cdr3_nt: TGTGCCATCACCAGCGGGAGAGAAAATGAGCAGTTCTTC; cdr3_aa: CAITSGRENEQFF; j_call: TRBJ2-1; cdr3_length: 13; clone_size: .; d_call: TRBD2; v_call: TRBV10-3
cdr3_nt: TGTGCCAGTAGTATGGGACAGGGGAGCCACGAGCAGTACTTC; cdr3_aa: CASSMGQGSHEQYF; j_call: TRBJ2-7; cdr3_length: 14; clone_size: .; d_call: TRBD1; v_call: TRBV19
cdr3_nt: TGTGCCAGTAGTCCCTGGGGGGATTCAAACACCGGGGAGCTGTTTTTT; cdr3_aa: CASSPWGDSNTGELFF; j_call: TRBJ2-2; cdr3_length: 16; clone_size: .; d_call: .; v_call: TRBV19
cdr3_nt: TGTGCCACCAGCAGATACGGGACTAGCGGTTACAATGAGCAGTTCTTC; cdr3_aa: CATSRYGTSGYNEQFF; j_call: TRBJ2-1; cdr3_length: 16; clone_size: .; d_call: TRBD2; v_call: TRBV15